This T cell receptor (beta chain) was found in a study of patients and donors after allogeneic stem cell transplantation (TCRdb year 2020). Library preparation was by RT-PCR. The sample was run on a NextSeq 550. TCRdb cleaned the public reads at Q25 with fastp, built clones with MiXCR and kept in-frame beta chains. Every entry covers one CDR3 protein and lists the most common genes and DNA from its rows. This sample holds 900,000 to 1,000,000 distinct CDR3 sequences; around 17% were observed only once. The ten largest clones add up to 5% to 7.5% of the sample. This clonotype was observed a few times. The antigen it recognizes is unknown. No much larger clonotype is one base removed from it; base qualities were not supplied. V trim: 2 bases; J trim: 6 bases; unmatched bases: 3. The CDR3 has 15 amino acids, counting the end cysteine and phenylalanine. The sequence is cut down to CDR3 DNA, 45 bases in frame from base 1. Taken from the germline V gene, the CDR1 and CDR2 loops are SGDLS and YYNGEE.

The sequenced material came from blood, either unsorted or a sorted T cell fraction (not recorded which). The receptor was derived from a human donor who was either an allogeneic HSCT recipient or a stem cell or donor lymphocyte infusion donor (not recorded which). It is not recorded whose cells these are; they may come from a transplant donor. The receptor chain draws on TRBV9 and TRBJ2-1; 12 central bases correspond to TRBD2. The CDR3 corresponds to CASSVSSGRANEQFF. The DNA sequence is as follows: TGTGCCAGCAGCGTTTCTAGCGGGAGGGCCAATGAGCAGTTCTTC.